What follows describes a single TCR beta chain. Other DNA sequences from this sample encode an identical CDR3 as well. Trimming at V came to 4 bases and at J to 2 bases, leaving 7 bases not matched to a gene. The CDR3 is 15 amino acids. CDR1 and CDR2 (germline): MDHEN, SYDVKM. This sample is part of a study of blood T cell repertoires in COVID-19. Overall study: Donors in the United States, Italy and Spain gave samples during acute or convalescent COVID-19. T cells, B-cell-depleted T cells, or PBMCs provided the cDNA or gDNA that served as material.

In the original analysis: Nucleated cell number was recorded as an estimate derived from reference gene primer amplification. Repertoires were generated with immunoSEQ multiplex PCR, while TCRdb's copy carries only in-frame clones and drops some. D and trimming come from the DNA, and the V and J calls and clone size come from that table. The data hold over 300,000 clones, with 90% observed a single time. The specimen sequenced was peripheral blood. The rearrangement joins TRBV28 to TRBJ2-7; 8 bases fit TRBD1. This clonotype was sampled from a man aged 18 to 30 with active or convalescent COVID-19. CDR3 sequence: CASSSSGTGTYEQYF. For the CDR3, the DNA is TGTGCCAGCAGTTCATCCGGGACAGGAACCTACGAGCAGTACTTC.